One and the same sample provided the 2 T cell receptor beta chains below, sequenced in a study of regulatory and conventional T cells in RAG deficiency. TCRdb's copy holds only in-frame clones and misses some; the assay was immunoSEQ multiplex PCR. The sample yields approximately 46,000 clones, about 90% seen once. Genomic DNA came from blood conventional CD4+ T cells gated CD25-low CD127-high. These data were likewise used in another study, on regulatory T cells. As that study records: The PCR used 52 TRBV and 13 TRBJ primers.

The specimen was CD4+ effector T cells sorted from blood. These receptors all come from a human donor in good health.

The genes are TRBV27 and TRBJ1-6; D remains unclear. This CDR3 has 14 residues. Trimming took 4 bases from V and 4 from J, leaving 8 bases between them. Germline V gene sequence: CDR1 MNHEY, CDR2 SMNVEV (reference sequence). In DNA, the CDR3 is TGTGCCAGCAGTTCTCTCCCATATAATTCACCCCTCCACTTT. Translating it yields CASSSLPYNSPLHF.

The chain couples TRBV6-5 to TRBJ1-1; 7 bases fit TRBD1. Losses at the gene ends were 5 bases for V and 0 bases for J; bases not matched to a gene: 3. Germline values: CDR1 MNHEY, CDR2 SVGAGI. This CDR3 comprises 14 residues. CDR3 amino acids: CASSRDRVNTEAFF. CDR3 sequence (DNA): TGTGCCAGCAGTAGGGACAGAGTGAACACTGAAGCTTTCTTT.